This record covers a single T cell receptor beta chain. Its antigen is currently unknown. Unique molecular identifiers were used in preparing the TCRbeta library. TCRdb redid the calling of the PCR reads with MiXCR, one entry per CDR3 protein. Here the sample spans about 580,000 distinct CDR3 sequences, roughly 23% being singletons. The data are from a study of T-cell reconstitution after alpha-beta-depleted transplantation in children. Whole-study results and caveats: Certain patients had high TCRbeta diversity at day 60, and it came from recipient T cells and thymic progenitors that survived. Roughly two months post-transplant, alpha-beta T cells reportedly originated from several hundred graft clones that had expanded.

This CDR3 has 15 residues. Unmatched junction bases numbered 11, after V lost 6 bases and J lost 6 bases. This chain connects TRBV12-3 or TRBV12-4 to TRBJ2-1, with 7 bases matching TRBD1. This sequence was found in a boy younger than two who had a stem cell transplant for acute myeloid leukemia, so the T cells may come from the graft donor. This specimen was PBMCs, mostly from graft donor cells, taken 360 days after TCRalphabeta/CD19-depleted stem cell transplant. CDR3 nucleotide sequence: TGTGCCAGCAGACGACAGGGAAATTGGGCCAATGAGCAGTTCTTC. It codes for CASRRQGNWANEQFF.